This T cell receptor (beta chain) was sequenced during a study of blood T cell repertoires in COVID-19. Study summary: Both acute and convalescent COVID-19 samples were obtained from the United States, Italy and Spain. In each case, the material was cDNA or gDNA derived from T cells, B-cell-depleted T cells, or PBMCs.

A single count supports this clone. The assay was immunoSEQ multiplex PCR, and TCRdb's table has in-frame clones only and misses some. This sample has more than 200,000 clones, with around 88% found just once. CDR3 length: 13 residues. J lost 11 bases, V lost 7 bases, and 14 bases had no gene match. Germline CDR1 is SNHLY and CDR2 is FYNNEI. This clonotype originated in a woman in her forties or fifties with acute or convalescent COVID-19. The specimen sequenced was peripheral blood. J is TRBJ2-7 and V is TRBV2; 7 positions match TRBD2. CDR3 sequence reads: CASTEQLAAWEYF. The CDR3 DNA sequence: TGTGCCAGCACCGAACAGCTAGCGGCCTGGGAGTACTTC.